The source of this T cell receptor beta chain is a study of blood T cell repertoires in COVID-19. Study as a whole: Italy, Spain and the United States were the sources of the convalescent and acute COVID-19 samples.

V dropped 3 bases and J dropped 2; count of bases not matched to a gene: 1. CDR1 ENHRY and CDR2 SYGVKD come from the germline V gene. The CDR3 length is 15 residues. Recovered status applied to Cohort 3 donors who had two consecutive negative PCRs. It also applied to those with clearance or with symptom resolution. Here immunoSEQ multiplex PCR was the method, and the copy in TCRdb shows in-frame clones only, minus some. The sample includes 330,000 or so clones, approximately 89% of them seen just once. The sequence was obtained from a man younger than 40 who had recovered from COVID-19. Sequencing was carried out using PBMCs or T cells enriched from blood (not recorded which). The chain joins TRBV10-3 to TRBJ2-3, with 11 nucleotides matching TRBD2. The CDR3 DNA is TGTGCCATCAGTGAACTAGCGGGGGACACAGATACGCAGTATTTT. This translates into CAISELAGDTDTQYF.